Here is one T cell receptor (beta chain) with its context. As yet, its antigen is unknown. The assay was immunoSEQ multiplex PCR, and TCRdb's table has in-frame clones only and misses some. Among 150,000 to 250,000 clones listed, approximately 93% were seen once. The sample originates from a study of T cell responses to AZD1222 COVID-19 vaccine. Findings and caveats of the study: Most donors were white British and more were female, and clonal diversity was possibly underestimated. Spike-wide coverage was observed for vaccine-associated CD4 TCRs, with dominant responses at 160-218 and 743-854.

The study pooled second doses at about 4 or about 12 weeks. The clonotype comes from an adult who received the AZD1222 COVID-19 vaccine. The sample consisted of peripheral blood, taken 28 days after the second AZD1222 dose.

The CDR3 protein is CASSLSPGYGYTF. The CDR3 coding sequence is TGTGCCAGCAGTTTATCCCCAGGGTATGGCTACACCTTC. The chain has TRBV28 and TRBJ1-2; a weak D match, TRBD1 (5 bases). V lost 1 base and J 5 bases, leaving 8 bases between the germline ends. CDR1 is MDHEN and CDR2 is SYDVKM in the germline V gene. This CDR3 has 13 residues.